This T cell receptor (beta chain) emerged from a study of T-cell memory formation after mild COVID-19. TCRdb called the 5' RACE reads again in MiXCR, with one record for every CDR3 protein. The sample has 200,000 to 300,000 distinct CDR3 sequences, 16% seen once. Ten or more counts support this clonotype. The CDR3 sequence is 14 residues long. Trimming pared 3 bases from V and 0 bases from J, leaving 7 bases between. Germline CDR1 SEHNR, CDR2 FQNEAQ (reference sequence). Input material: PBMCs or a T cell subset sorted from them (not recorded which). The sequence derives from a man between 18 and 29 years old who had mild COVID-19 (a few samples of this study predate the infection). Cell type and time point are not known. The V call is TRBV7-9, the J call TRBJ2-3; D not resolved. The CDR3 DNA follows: TGTGCCAGCAGCTTTGTGTCCAGCACAGATACGCAGTATTTT. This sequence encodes CASSFVSSTDTQYF.